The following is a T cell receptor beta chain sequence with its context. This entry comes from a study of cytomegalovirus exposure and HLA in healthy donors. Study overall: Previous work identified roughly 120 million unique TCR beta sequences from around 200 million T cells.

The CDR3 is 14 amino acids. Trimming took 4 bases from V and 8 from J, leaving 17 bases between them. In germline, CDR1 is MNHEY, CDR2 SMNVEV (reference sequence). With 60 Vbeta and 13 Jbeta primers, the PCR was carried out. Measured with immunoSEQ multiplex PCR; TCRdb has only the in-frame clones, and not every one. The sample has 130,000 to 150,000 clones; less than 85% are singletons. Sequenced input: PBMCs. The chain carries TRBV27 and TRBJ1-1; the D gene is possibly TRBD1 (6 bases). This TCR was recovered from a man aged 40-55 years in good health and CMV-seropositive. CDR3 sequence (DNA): TGTGCCAGCAGTTCAACTGACAGGAATCGGGAAGCTTTCTTT. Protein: CASSSTDRNREAFF.